This section outlines one TCR beta chain sequence together with its context. There is no known antigen for this receptor. A junction end diverges from the germline sequence, so it may reflect a read error. CDR1 and CDR2, looked up from the germline V gene (reference sequence), are MNHNY and SVGAGI. Counted from cysteine to phenylalanine, this CDR3 has 12 amino acids. Only CDR3 DNA is held: 36 bases, read in frame from base 1. The sample is drawn from a study of cytomegalovirus exposure and HLA in healthy donors (dated by TCRdb to 2016 to 2017). Regarding the complete study: In an earlier analysis of about 560 of the donors, approximately 300 Gb of sequence data and some 100 million unique TCR beta sequences from 150 million to 200 million T cells were reported. An early release covering around 630 HLA-typed donors comprised about 300 gigabases of sequencing data and around 85 million unique TCR sequences. The genetic ancestry cluster associated with self-reported Caucasian donors included over 65% of the roughly 360 genotyped donors. The study aimed to test whether signatures of past pathogen exposure could be identified by cataloging public T cell receptors. The study used immunosequencing to profile the T cell repertoires of under 700 subjects and linked those repertoires to cytomegalovirus serostatus. Besides the first cohort of under 700 subjects, a separate validation cohort made up of over a hundred different subjects was used. The study combined high-throughput TCR immunosequencing, statistical association of individual TCRs with disease status, and machine learning to predict cytomegalovirus infection status. In a later analysis, previously published TCR beta repertoires from 550 to 700 donors were re-analyzed and high-resolution HLA genotyping was added so that TCR occurrence patterns could be studied. Rather than drawing on any new phenotypic data, the later analysis identified candidate immune exposures from TCR beta sequences and the way those sequences occurred across donors. To decide whether each TCR beta V gene segment behaved as functional or pseudogenic, an earlier analysis of fewer than 750 of the donors relied on high-throughput TCR beta sequencing. Donor age, sex, ethnicity and CMV serostatus were collected together with the repertoire data. In a later genetic analysis, genome-wide SNP genotypes for about three fifths of the 666 donors were used, and that subset was treated as a discovery cohort. Every discovery cohort repertoire had been produced on one sequencing platform. Class I and class II HLA loci were covered by the typing at four-digit resolution. Typing coverage differed by locus: A, B, C, DRB1 and DQB1 were typed in roughly 629-630 donors, DQA1 in around 500, DPA1 in some 570, and DPB1 in around 440. Because of strong linkage in the cohort, five DR-DQ haplotypes were treated as single units for association and clustering. On average, around 240,000 unique TCR beta nucleotide sequences were sequenced per donor among 300 to 500 genotyped donors of the cohort, with roughly 19% of those sequences being non-productive. Overall study outcomes, separate from this receptor: The earlier analysis of fewer than 750 of the donors excluded roughly 16 rarely observed V segments, including chromosome 9 orphons, because counts were too low. Some IMGT-functional V segments, including TRBV6-2 and TRBV6-3, could not be told apart with the 87-base-pair reads, so those segments were excluded. In the study, 164 TCR beta chains were listed as associated with cytomegalovirus. Sequencing depth was assumed to be roughly uniform across donors in the presence/absence analyses, though that assumption may not hold. According to the authors, the approach could potentially be generalized to other disease states and immunological phenotypes. HLA typing was unavailable for some donors at each locus, so association tests used only the typed subset. In a later analysis, several top co-occurrence clusters were reported to appear linked to parvovirus B19, influenza, CMV and Epstein-Barr virus. When HLA alleles, especially DR and DQ, strongly co-occurred, attributing TCR associations to individual alleles was difficult. In this cohort, only TCR beta chains were sequenced, and detectable features were limited by the absence of alpha or paired-chain data. At a false discovery rate of 0.05, a later analysis linked 16,000 or so TCR beta sequences to specific HLA alleles. Three of the identified cytomegalovirus-associated TCR beta chains were confirmed in vitro to be specific for cytomegalovirus antigens. In a later analysis, TCR association rates were found to vary across HLA loci, with the most associated TCRs seen for DRB1 alleles and the fewest for HLA-C alleles. In a later genetic analysis, fewer N-insertions in productive TCRs were reported among donors in an Asian-associated ancestry cluster than the approximately 670-donor mean. A further reported finding was that TCR beta sequences accurately predicted the HLA-A and HLA-B alleles for most subjects in the first cohort. In a later analysis, HLA-associated TCR beta chains showed more clonal expansion and lower generation probabilities than non-associated chains that were equally common. According to a later analysis, most CMV-associated TCR beta chains appeared to be HLA-restricted, and the HLA associations seemed to be driven largely by CMV exposure. The sequencing pipeline was judged likely to have produced a cluster of highly shared sequence variants as a technical artifact. In an earlier analysis of a few hundred of the donors, most TCR beta V segments were observed in productive rearrangements about 87% or about 30% of the time, broadly matching IMGT annotations. Correlated functional status among segregating V segments might reflect linkage disequilibrium, but an unknown experimental factor could not be ruled out. Immune exposure information for the cohort was limited to CMV serostatus. An association between a missense DCLRE1C variant and V-gene and J-gene trimming of TCR beta chains was found in a later genetic analysis and replicated in an independent cohort. In both the original and validation cohorts, the classifier was reported to diagnose cytomegalovirus status with high specificity and sensitivity. Most TCR sequences were seen in very few donors, while some public TCRs were found in many individuals.

The cohort comprised fewer than 750 healthy bone marrow donors. At the time of sampling, every cohort member was nominally healthy, though immune exposures that went unrecorded were likely present. The donor was CMV seronegative and was included in the group of a few hundred seronegative cohort members. A peripheral blood sample was provided by each donor, and peripheral blood mononuclear cells were used for TCR beta sequencing. Genomic DNA extraction from the blood cell samples was performed with the Qiagen DNeasy Blood Extraction Kit. Receptor libraries were prepared by the immunoSEQ multiplex PCR assay. The multiplex PCR relied on a mix of 60 forward primers for TCR Vbeta segments and 13 reverse primers for TCR Jbeta segments. The CDR3 region of rearranged TCR beta genes was amplified from genomic DNA by a multiplex PCR assay. The amplified TCR beta libraries were sequenced on the Illumina HiSeq System as 87-base-pair reads. From the authors' description of their analysis: In a later analysis, roughly 80 million unique TCR beta chains were counted across the roughly 700 repertoires, and about 9.9 million of these chains were shared by at least two donors. Raw reads were error-corrected and collapsed into unique sequences with a nearest-neighbor algorithm that merged closely related sequences to remove PCR and sequencing errors. V, D and J gene segments were assigned by aligning CDR3 sequences to IMGT reference sequences. For a sequence to be retained, at least a six-nucleotide match to both a V gene segment and a J gene segment was required. A rearrangement was called productive if the CDR3 had no stop codons and remained in frame with V and J, and every other rearrangement was called non-productive. CDR3 was defined according to IMGT convention as the region running from the second conserved V-encoded cysteine to the conserved J-encoded phenylalanine. The earlier analysis of 587 of the donors excluded any sequence lacking an unambiguous match to a single V gene segment. In an earlier analysis of approximately 560 of the donors, a V segment was called functional when productive rearrangements were above 56.7%, and segregating when the standard deviation between donors exceeded 5%. To diagnose cytomegalovirus status from the catalog of TCR beta chain sequences, a statistical classification framework was built. V and J gene assignment, in a later analysis, came from comparing TCR nucleotide sequences with IMGT/GENE-DB human TR gene sequences. A later analysis assigned CDR3 sequences and most-parsimonious VDJ recombination scenarios with the TCRdist pipeline. In a later analysis, each TCR beta chain was defined by its CDR3 amino acid sequence together with its V-gene family, and reads without a unique V-gene family were excluded. A later analysis removed 550 to 650 highly shared, low-generation-probability nucleotide sequences to deal with suspected cross-contamination and a sequencing artifact. A later analysis calculated a clonal expansion index for each public chain from normalized within-repertoire ranks of inferred template counts. In a later analysis, generation probabilities were computed using a VDJ recombination model fitted to out-of-frame rearrangements, and the results were checked against IGoR. In a later analysis, TCR-TCR, TCR-HLA and TCR-CMV co-occurrence was scored with hypergeometric tests, and a repertoire-size bias correction was applied to TCR pairs. False discovery rates were estimated in a later analysis by permuting HLA or CMV assignments 20 times. In a later analysis, co-occurring TCRs were grouped using DBSCAN, with TCRdist sequence similarity added in when clustering inside HLA-allele-positive subsets. Co-occurrence clustering excluded repertoires with fewer than 30,000 or more than 120,000 public chains, plus five with anomalous nucleotide sharing. TCRdb re-hosts the immuneACCESS table, in-frame sequences only. Its copies lack some clones; in the studies checked, an unresolved V gene accounts for under half of them, and the cause for the rest is not known. Clone size and V and J calls were adopted from that table, with D and trimming inferred from the DNA. This sample's table carries tens of thousands of clones. The ten most abundant clones make up roughly 4% of the sample.

The chain is made from TRBV6-6 and TRBJ2-3; no D gene can be assigned with confidence. The sequence came from a male donor in good health and CMV-seronegative. Input material: PBMCs. The DNA sequence is as follows: TGTGCCAGCAGTTATTCCACAGATAAGCAGTATTTT. Its amino acids are CASSYSTDKQYF.